This T cell receptor beta chain was captured in a study of blood T cell repertoires in COVID-19. Study context: The study drew acute and convalescent COVID-19 samples from the United States, Italy and Spain. T cells, B-cell-depleted T cells, or PBMCs provided the cDNA or gDNA that served as material.

This clone appeared a single time. The V and J ends lost 6 bases and 1 base respectively, with 17 bases between them. There are 16 residues in the CDR3. CDR1 MDHEN and CDR2 SYDVKM come from the germline V gene. As handled by the study authors: Researchers report that nucleated cell counts were estimated from reference gene primer amplification. This table comes from immunoSEQ multiplex PCR, and its TCRdb copy is limited to in-frame clones, with some not included. The V and J calls and the clone size are those of that table, but D and trimming were determined from the DNA. The sample lists roughly 200,000 clones; about 88% were seen once.

V gene TRBV28 combines with J gene TRBJ2-3; tentative D call: TRBD2 (6 bases). Sequenced input: peripheral blood. The source is a woman aged 45-65 years with COVID-19, enrolled during active disease. As DNA, the CDR3 is TGTGCCAGCAGCTCTTTATACGGGGGACGCACAGATACGCAGTATTTT. It yields the protein CASSSLYGGRTDTQYF.